What follows are 22 T cell receptor beta chains derived from one specimen sequenced in a study of identical twins. TCRdb analysed the 5' RACE reads with MiXCR anew, one entry per CDR3 protein. The sample contains roughly 710,000 distinct CDR3 sequences, approximately 6% of which appear only once. Material: naive T cells sorted from blood. The source of these receptors is a man between 18 and 35 years old in good health.

The chain is built from TRBV18 and TRBJ2-1; D may correspond to TRBD1 or TRBD2 (6 bases each). This CDR3 spans 15 amino acids. V lost 0 bases and J lost 8, with 14 bases in between. Germline CDR1 reads KGHSH; CDR2 reads LQKENI. The CDR3 DNA sequence: TGTGCCAGCTCACCACCATGGAAGGGGGGAGATGAGCAGTTCTTC. Translated, it gives CASSPPWKGGDEQFF.

The chain employs TRBV20-1 and TRBJ1-2, with D unclear. This CDR3 comprises 14 residues. The germline CDR1 and CDR2 sequences are DFQATT and SNEGSKA (reference sequence). V was trimmed by 4 bases and J by 6 bases, leaving 18 bases between them. The CDR3 here is CSATSTDTRDGYTF. CDR3 DNA: TGCAGTGCTACGTCCACCGACACGAGAGATGGCTACACCTTC.

This clonotype was seen ten or more times. The V call is TRBV20-1, the J call TRBJ2-1; 8 bases align to TRBD2. After removal of 6 bases from V and 0 bases from J, the junction contained 10 bases not matched to a gene. The CDR3 has 16 amino acids. In germline, CDR1 is DFQATT, CDR2 SNEGSKA (reference sequence). The chain's CDR3 is CSASDSGAASYNEQFF. The CDR3 coding sequence is TGCAGTGCGTCAGATAGCGGGGCCGCCTCCTACAATGAGCAGTTCTTC.

This clonotype appeared many times. The genes are TRBV29-1 and TRBJ2-5, with D possibly TRBD2 on 6 matching bases. This CDR3 has 15 amino acids. CDR1 and CDR2 (germline): SQVTM, ANQGSEA. Between the trimmed V and J ends, which lost 0 bases and 2 bases, there was a span of 13 bases. The CDR3 DNA follows: TGCAGCGTTGAAGATGGCCTAGCGTCACAAGAGACCCAGTACTTC. It translates to CSVEDGLASQETQYF.

This sequence joins TRBV30 and TRBJ1-1; D is unresolved. Germline assignment: CDR1 GTSNPN and CDR2 SVGIG (reference sequence). With 4 bases removed from V and 4 bases from J, the gap between germline ends came to 10 bases. CDR3 length: 12 amino acids. The CDR3 nucleotides read TGTGCCTGGACCGCACGAGGCACTGAAGCTTTCTTT. Encoded protein: CAWTARGTEAFF.

This clonotype has only a few counts. The chain has TRBV18 and TRBJ2-3; 7 nucleotides match TRBD1. This CDR3 contains 14 residues. From germline, CDR1 is KGHSH and CDR2 LQKENI. J was trimmed by 6 bases and V by 3 bases; bases with no gene match: 6. The CDR3 sequence is CASSPNRGSDTQYF. CDR3 nucleotides: TGTGCCAGCTCACCCAACAGGGGATCGGATACGCAGTATTTT.

This clonotype was seen at least ten times. This chain connects TRBV7-2 to TRBJ2-3, with D perhaps matching TRBD2 (6 bases). CDR3 length: 14 residues. V lost 6 bases and J lost 3, with 13 bases in between. Per the germline V gene, CDR1 is SGHTA and CDR2 is FQGNSA. The CDR3 coding sequence is TGTGCCAGCAGTATGGCGGGGTGGACAGATACGCAGTATTTT. Translating it yields CASSMAGWTDTQYF.

The chain has TRBV7-9 and TRBJ2-1; possibly TRBD2 for D (6 bases). Germline values: CDR1 SEHNR, CDR2 FQNEAQ (reference sequence). V was trimmed by 3 bases and J by 5 bases, leaving 11 bases between them. The CDR3 is made up of 14 amino acids. This CDR3 reads CASSFSRLDNEQFF. The CDR3 nucleotides read TGTGCCAGCAGCTTTAGCCGACTAGACAATGAGCAGTTCTTC.

This clonotype appeared many times. The rearrangement joins TRBV5-6 to TRBJ1-2; no clear D gene. The CDR3 is 13 residues long. CDR1 SGHDT and CDR2 YYEEEE come from the germline V gene. Trimming removed 0 bases from V and 2 bases from J, with 5 bases in between. CDR3 loop: CASSLARNYGYTF. The CDR3 DNA sequence: TGTGCCAGCAGCTTGGCCAGAAACTATGGCTACACCTTC.

This clonotype has a count of ten or more. CDR3 DNA: TGTGCCAGCAGTCCAGGGGGTTTTGGCTACACCTTC. Its translation: CASSPGGFGYTF. The V and J genes are TRBV12-3 or TRBV12-4 and TRBJ1-2; the match to TRBD1 covers 7 bases. CDR3 length: 12 residues. J was trimmed by 7 bases and V by 5 bases; bases with no gene match: 4.

This clonotype occurred many times. The gene calls are TRBV7-2 and TRBJ2-3; D is perhaps TRBD1 (6 bases). There are 12 residues in the CDR3. CDR1 is SGHTA, CDR2 FQGNSA, per germline. With 5 bases removed from V and 10 bases from J, the gap between germline ends came to 13 bases. The CDR3 spells CASSPARGAQYF. The CDR3 DNA sequence: TGTGCCAGCAGCCCCGCCAGGGGTGCGCAGTATTTT.

This clonotype was seen a handful of times. This sequence joins TRBV6-2 or TRBV6-3 and TRBJ2-3; 7 bases match TRBD2. The CDR3 is 16 amino acids. Trimming removed 0 bases from V and 0 bases from J; junction bases left unmatched: 3. Germline V gene data show CDR1 as MNHEY and CDR2 as SVGEGT. CDR3 in DNA: TGTGCCAGCAGTTACTCGCGGCGGGAGAGCACAGATACGCAGTATTTT. Translating it yields CASSYSRRESTDTQYF.

This clonotype has at least ten counts. V and J are TRBV5-1 and TRBJ2-7; TRBD1 matches at 7 bases. Unmatched junction bases numbered 10, after V lost 4 bases and J lost 6 bases. The CDR3 spans 14 residues. The germline CDR1 and CDR2 sequences are SGHRS and YFSETQ. CDR3 sequence (DNA): TGCGCCAGCAGCGGAAACTACAGGGGAACCGAGCAGTACTTC. Translating gives CASSGNYRGTEQYF.

There are many counts of this clonotype. CDR3 residues: CSAEAGTGGDEQYF. The DNA of the CDR3 is TGCAGCGCCGAGGCGGGGACAGGGGGCGACGAGCAGTACTTC. The chain uses TRBV29-1 and TRBJ2-7, with TRBD1 matching over 12 bases. The V gene's germline CDR1 is SQVTM and CDR2 ANQGSEA. This CDR3 is 14 amino acids long. Unmatched junction bases numbered 9, after V lost 7 bases and J lost 5 bases.

As DNA, the CDR3 is TGTGCCAGCGACGGGAGGCTAGCGGGAGGGCGAGAGACCCAGTACTTC. Translated, it gives CASDGRLAGGRETQYF. The chain has TRBV6-1 and TRBJ2-5, with 12 bases matching TRBD2. Germline assignment: CDR1 MNHNS and CDR2 SASEGT. There are 16 residues in the CDR3. J gave up 4 bases and V 8 bases, and 11 bases lay outside the gene matches.

This clonotype was seen repeatedly, ten times or more. In nucleotides, the CDR3 is TGCGCCAGCAGTGAGTCGATAGGGGTAAACACTGAAGCTTTCTTT. Amino acids: CASSESIGVNTEAFF. The rearrangement links TRBV10-2 to TRBJ1-1; possible D gene TRBD1, 5 bases. Germline assignment: CDR1 WSHSY and CDR2 SAAADI. V lost 0 bases and J lost 2, with 10 bases in between. The CDR3 length is 15 residues.

At least ten counts were recorded for this clonotype. V is TRBV7-2 and J is TRBJ2-1, with 11 bases that match TRBD1. Germline CDR1 SGHTA, CDR2 FQGNSA. J lost 6 bases, V lost 4 bases, and 5 bases had no gene match. This CDR3 region has 15 residues. The CDR3 DNA reads TGTGCCAGCAGCTCAGGACAGGGGGCTTTCAATGAGCAGTTCTTC. As protein: CASSSGQGAFNEQFF.

Many counts were recorded for this clonotype. The V and J genes are TRBV15 and TRBJ2-1, with 7 bases aligning to TRBD2. This CDR3 spans 15 amino acids. J lost 6 bases, V lost 0 bases, and 5 bases had no gene match. Per the germline V gene, CDR1 is LNHNV and CDR2 is YYDKDF (reference sequence). CDR3 region: CATSRDPSGLNEQFF. The DNA for the CDR3 is TGTGCCACCAGCAGAGATCCTAGCGGACTCAATGAGCAGTTCTTC. Complete variable domain (other parts from reference TRBV15 and TRBJ2-1): DAMVIQNPRYQVTQFGKPVTLSCSQTLNHNVMYWYQQKSSQAPKLLFHYYDKDFNNEADTPDNFQSRRPNTSFCFLDIRSPGLGDTAMYLCATSRDPSGLNEQFFGPGTRLTVL.

The V and J genes are TRBV7-9 and TRBJ2-3; tentatively, D is TRBD1 or TRBD2 (5 bases each). Trimming took off 8 bases at V and 2 bases at J, with 11 bases between the two ends. The CDR3 length is 13 residues. CDR1 is SEHNR, CDR2 FQNEAQ, per germline (reference sequence). The CDR3 DNA is TGTGCCAGCGCGAGGGACGACACAGATACGCAGTATTTT. It specifies CASARDDTDTQYF.

In this sample, this clonotype turned up many times. This chain links TRBV29-1 with TRBJ1-1; D is unclear. Trimming left V 7 bases short and J 0 bases short, with 6 bases between. The CDR3 sequence is 11 residues long. CDR1 is SQVTM and CDR2 is ANQGSEA in the germline V gene. The CDR3 nucleotides are TGCAGCGCCCATATGAACACTGAAGCTTTCTTT. It encodes CSAHMNTEAFF.

This clonotype was counted ten times or more. This rearrangement joins TRBV25-1 to TRBJ1-4; 8 nucleotides line up with TRBD1. This CDR3 has 14 residues. Per the germline V gene, CDR1 is MGHDK and CDR2 is SYGVNS. J gave up 6 bases and V 5 bases, and 5 bases lay outside the gene matches. The CDR3 DNA reads TGTGCCAGCAGTAGACAGGGGAGAGATGAAAAACTGTTTTTT. Encoded protein: CASSRQGRDEKLFF. Complete variable domain (other parts from reference TRBV25-1 and TRBJ1-4): EADIYQTPRYLVIGTGKKITLECSQTMGHDKMYWYQQDPGMELHLIHYSYGVNSTEKGDLSSESTVSRIRTEHFPLTLESARPSHTSQYLCASSRQGRDEKLFFGSGTQLSVL.

This clonotype was picked up many times. V is TRBV29-1 and J is TRBJ2-7; TRBD2 might be the D (5 bases). The germline V gene encodes CDR1 SQVTM and CDR2 ANQGSEA. V shed 2 bases and J shed 4 bases, with 9 bases lying between them. The CDR3 sequence is 12 residues long. The CDR3 loop reads CSVELSGYEQYF. In nucleotides, the CDR3 is TGCAGCGTTGAACTCTCGGGATACGAGCAGTACTTC.